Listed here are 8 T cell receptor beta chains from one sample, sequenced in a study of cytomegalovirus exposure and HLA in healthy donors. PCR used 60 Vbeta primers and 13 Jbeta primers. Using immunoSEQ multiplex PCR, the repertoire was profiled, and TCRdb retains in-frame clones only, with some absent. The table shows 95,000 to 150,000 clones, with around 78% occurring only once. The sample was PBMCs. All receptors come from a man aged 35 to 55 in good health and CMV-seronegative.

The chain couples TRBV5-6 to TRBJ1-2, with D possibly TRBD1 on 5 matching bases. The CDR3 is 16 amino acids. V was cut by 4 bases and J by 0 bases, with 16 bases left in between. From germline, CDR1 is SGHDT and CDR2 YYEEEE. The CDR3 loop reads CASSDLRRGANYGYTF. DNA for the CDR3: TGTGCCAGCAGCGACCTAAGGAGGGGAGCTAACTATGGCTACACCTTC.

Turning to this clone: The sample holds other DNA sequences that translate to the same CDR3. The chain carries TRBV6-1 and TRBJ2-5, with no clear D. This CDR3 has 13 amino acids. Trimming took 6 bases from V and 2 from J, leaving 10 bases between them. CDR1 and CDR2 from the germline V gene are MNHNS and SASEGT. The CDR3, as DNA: TGTGCCAGCAGGGCAGACAAGCAAGAGACCCAGTACTTC. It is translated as CASRADKQETQYF.

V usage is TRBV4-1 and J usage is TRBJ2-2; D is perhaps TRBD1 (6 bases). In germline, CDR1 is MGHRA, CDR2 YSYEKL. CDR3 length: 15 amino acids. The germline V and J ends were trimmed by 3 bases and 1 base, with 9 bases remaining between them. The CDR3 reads CASSHVDRNTGELFF. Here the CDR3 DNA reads TGCGCCAGCAGCCATGTGGACAGGAACACCGGGGAGCTGTTTTTT.

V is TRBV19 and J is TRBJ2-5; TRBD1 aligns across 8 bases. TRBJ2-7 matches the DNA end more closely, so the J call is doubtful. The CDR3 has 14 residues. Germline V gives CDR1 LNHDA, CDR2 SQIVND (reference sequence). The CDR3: CASSPQGASYEQYF. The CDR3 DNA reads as TGTGCCAGTAGTCCGCAGGGGGCGTCCTACGAGCAGTACTTC.

CDR3 sequence: CASSFWTAAKGVEQFF. CDR3 in DNA: TGTGCCAGCAGTTTCTGGACAGCAGCCAAGGGGGTGGAGCAGTTCTTC. J is TRBJ2-1 and V is TRBV27; maybe TRBD1 (6 bases). Germline V gives CDR1 MNHEY, CDR2 SMNVEV (reference sequence). V dropped 3 bases and J dropped 10 bases, with 22 bases sitting between them. The CDR3 sequence is 16 residues long.

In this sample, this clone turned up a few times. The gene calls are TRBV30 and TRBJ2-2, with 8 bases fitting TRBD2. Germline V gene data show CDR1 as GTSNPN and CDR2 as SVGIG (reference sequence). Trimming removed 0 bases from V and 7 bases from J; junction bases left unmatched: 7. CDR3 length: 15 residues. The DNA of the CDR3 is TGTGCCTGGAGTGTAAGAAGCGGGGGCGGCGGGGAGCTGTTTTTT. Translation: CAWSVRSGGGGELFF.

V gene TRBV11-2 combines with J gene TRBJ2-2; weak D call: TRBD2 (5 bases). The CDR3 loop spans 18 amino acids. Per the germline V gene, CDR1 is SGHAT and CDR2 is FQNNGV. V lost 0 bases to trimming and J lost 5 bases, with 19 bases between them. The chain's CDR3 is CASSLDWVGSGFTGELFF. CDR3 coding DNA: TGTGCCAGCAGCTTAGACTGGGTGGGGAGTGGGTTTACCGGGGAGCTGTTTTTT.

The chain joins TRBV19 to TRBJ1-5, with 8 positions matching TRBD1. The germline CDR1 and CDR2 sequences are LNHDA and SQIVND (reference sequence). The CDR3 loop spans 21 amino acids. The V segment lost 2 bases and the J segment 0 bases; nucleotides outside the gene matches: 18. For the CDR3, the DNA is TGTGCCAGTAGTATATATCTGTGGACGGACAGGGACGAATATAGCAATCAGCCCCAGCATTTT. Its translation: CASSIYLWTDRDEYSNQPQHF.